The rows below give T cell receptor beta chains drawn from one sample of a study of T cell responses to AZD1222 COVID-19 vaccine. Here immunoSEQ multiplex PCR was the method, and the copy in TCRdb shows in-frame clones only, minus some. The profile covers 110,000 or so clones, with approximately 87% appearing a single time and roughly 12% taken by the ten largest. The sample was peripheral blood, taken on day 0 of AZD1222 vaccination. Every receptor here comes from an adult in good health. CDR3s include the opening cysteine and the closing phenylalanine or tryptophan. The D gene is left open where the match is weak.

D gene: NA; J gene: TRBJ2-7; V gene: TRBV9; CDR3 protein: CASSGQVGGGYEQYF; CDR3 DNA: TGTGCCAGCAGCGGGCAAGTGGGAGGGGGCTACGAGCAGTACTTC
D gene: TRBD1; J gene: TRBJ2-7; V gene: TRBV6-5; CDR3 protein: CASSIIQGNEQYF; CDR3 DNA: TGTGCCAGCAGCATCATACAGGGGAACGAGCAGTACTTC
D gene: NA; J gene: TRBJ1-1; V gene: TRBV12-3/TRBV12-4; CDR3 protein: CASSSTGNTEAFF; CDR3 DNA: TGTGCCAGCAGTTCGACAGGGAACACTGAAGCTTTCTTT
D gene: NA; J gene: TRBJ1-5; V gene: TRBV5-8; CDR3 protein: CASSLGAGPGNQPQHF; CDR3 DNA: TGTGCCAGCAGCTTGGGAGCGGGGCCGGGGAATCAGCCCCAGCATTTT
D gene: TRBD1; J gene: TRBJ2-5; V gene: TRBV9; CDR3 protein: CASSACPEQGIETQYF; CDR3 DNA: TGTGCCAGCAGCGCCTGCCCGGAACAGGGGATTGAGACCCAGTACTTC
D gene: NA; J gene: TRBJ2-1; V gene: TRBV29-1; CDR3 protein: CSVEDQMGSYNEQFF; CDR3 DNA: TGCAGCGTTGAAGATCAGATGGGTTCGTACAATGAGCAGTTCTTC
D gene: NA; J gene: TRBJ2-1; V gene: TRBV18; CDR3 protein: CASSPLTTGLDNEQFF; CDR3 DNA: TGTGCCAGCTCACCCTTAACTACGGGGCTCGACAATGAGCAGTTCTTC
D gene: NA; J gene: TRBJ2-3; V gene: TRBV14; CDR3 protein: CASSPQSGRERDTQYF; CDR3 DNA: TGTGCCAGCAGCCCCCAATCAGGCAGAGAGAGAGATACGCAGTATTTT
D gene: NA; J gene: TRBJ2-7; V gene: TRBV13; CDR3 protein: CASSLGDRDYEQYF; CDR3 DNA: TGTGCCAGCAGCTTAGGTGACAGAGACTACGAGCAGTACTTC
D gene: NA; J gene: TRBJ2-3; V gene: TRBV6-2/TRBV6-3; CDR3 protein: CASSPIKTLVTDTQYF; CDR3 DNA: TGTGCCAGCAGCCCAATTAAGACGCTGGTAACAGATACGCAGTATTTT
D gene: NA; J gene: TRBJ1-4; V gene: TRBV18; CDR3 protein: CASSPRGTGNEKLFF; CDR3 DNA: TGTGCCAGCTCACCACGGGGGACGGGTAATGAAAAACTGTTTTTT